This T cell receptor (beta chain) originates from a study of blood T cell repertoires in COVID-19. Study-wide context: Sites in the United States, Italy and Spain provided acute and convalescent COVID-19 samples. PBMCs, B-cell-depleted T cells, or T cells provided the cDNA or gDNA that made up the material.

In assigning cohorts, the study relied on participant-reported clinical history. All recovered Cohort 3 donors got two negative PCRs, got clearance, or saw symptom resolution. The V and J ends lost 6 bases and 0 bases respectively, with 20 bases between them. Germline V lookup: CDR1 MNHEY, CDR2 SMNVEV (reference sequence). The CDR3 sequence is 17 residues long. Profiling relied on immunoSEQ multiplex PCR, and the TCRdb table lists in-frame clones only, not all of them. The sample records 140,000 to 150,000 clones, 70% to 90% being singletons. The chain recombines TRBV27 with TRBJ1-1, with D tentatively TRBD1 (5 bases). This TCR was sampled from a woman in her forties who had recovered from COVID-19. The sample was PBMCs or T cells enriched from blood (not recorded which). The CDR3 region has the DNA TGTGCCAGCAGCCTATCGGGGGTTCCAAACATGAACACTGAAGCTTTCTTT. Translated: CASSLSGVPNMNTEAFF.